This note documents a single T cell receptor (beta chain) sequence. This clonotype was observed a handful of times. Its binding antigen is unknown. Per-base qualities were not stored, and no clone one base away is much larger. Including cysteine and phenylalanine, the CDR3 has 15 amino acids. Only the CDR3 region is kept as DNA, spanning 45 bases read in frame from base 1. From a lookup of the germline V gene, CDR1 and CDR2 are SQVTM and ANQGSEA. Trimming takes 7 bases from V and 0 bases from J, and the germline ends sit 16 bases apart. Stable hyperthyroidism was defined as no progression to ophthalmopathy within 18 months of follow-up. Hyperthyroidism patients were newly diagnosed, were aged 18 to 65 years, and had a disease duration under 2 months. Patients were excluded if they had other autoimmune diseases, uncontrolled infections, pregnancy or lactation. Diagnosis was based on clinical symptoms, serum thyroxine, TRAb, thyroid ultrasound and orbital computed tomography. PBMCs were isolated from 7.5 to 10 ml of fresh peripheral blood by Ficoll-Paque density gradient centrifugation. Total RNA was extracted using Trizol reagent, and RNA quality was checked on an Agilent 2100 Bioanalyzer.

TCR beta CDR3 regions were amplified from RNA transcripts for repertoire sequencing. A first-round RT-PCR used HTBI primers with the Qiagen OneStep RT-PCR kit, followed by a second-round multiplex PCR, size selection and purification. Sequencing of the libraries was carried out on an Illumina HiSeq2000 in paired-end mode with 100 bp reads. The authors processed their data as follows. SOAPnuke was used to process the reads, throwing out any read that had adapters, had uncalled bases, had a mean Phred below 15, or lacked an exact constant-primer or identifier match. COPE v1.2.5 was used to merge high-quality paired reads. Each unique nucleotide sequence was treated as a clonotype, and MiTCR v1.1 was used to align the clonotypes to the IMGT TRB V, D and J references. The analysis was limited to V-J combinations with a frequency above 0.0001, which together covered 99.2% of repertoires. For each V-J combination, a TCR clonal expansion and chaos score was defined as F50 clonal expansion divided by the chaos observed in the TCRdist matrix. Welch's t-statistics and random forest were used to reduce features to about a dozen V-J combinations, which were fed into a naive Bayes classifier. Thyroid-blood repertoire similarity was quantified with the Morisita-Horn index. TCRdb handled the public reads itself, with Q25 trimming in fastp and clone calling in MiXCR, and kept productive beta chains. Each record represents a unique CDR3 protein, reported with the most common genes and DNA among its rows. The V and J calls were determined by TCRdb, not by the authors. In all, the sample holds 500,000 to 700,000 distinct CDR3 sequences, and 22% of those were seen once. The ten largest clones capture around 6.5% of the sample.

This record belongs to a study of Graves' ophthalmopathy and Graves' hyperthyroidism (dated by TCRdb to the late 2010s). About the investigation overall: Peripheral blood was collected at initial diagnosis, before any treatment. The 100 discovery patients were divided at random into training and test sets in a 7:3 ratio. In five or six hyperthyroidism patients, T-cell repertoires of thyroid tissue and blood were compared. In total, 135 blood samples were TCR-sequenced: fewer than 50 ophthalmopathy, 80 or so hyperthyroidism and about 17 hyperthyroidism-to-ophthalmopathy patients. To explore V-J signatures that distinguish ophthalmopathy from hyperthyroidism, a discovery set of 100 patients was enrolled, made up of some 41 with ophthalmopathy and some 58 with stable hyperthyroidism. An independent validation cohort comprised some 19 hyperthyroidism patients and over 15 patients who later progressed from hyperthyroidism to ophthalmopathy. TCR beta repertoire signatures were used to distinguish Graves' ophthalmopathy from Graves' hyperthyroidism and to predict progression to ophthalmopathy. After sampling, hyperthyroidism patients received methimazole starting at 30 mg daily, and ophthalmopathy patients received high-dose intravenous methylprednisolone. General study outcomes and caveats: Among expanded thyroid clonotypes with frequency above 0.001, most also showed up in blood, which suggests that blood repertoires may reflect the thyroid immune response. In cross-validation, the 13-signature model distinguished ophthalmopathy from stable hyperthyroidism with almost 90% sensitivity and nearly 82% specificity, and in the test set the corresponding values were 80% and 75%. In validation, the model predicted ophthalmopathy progression with 55% to 71% sensitivity and about 77% specificity; more than ten predicted patients were CT-confirmed with GO in a median of about 6.2 months. No statistical method was used to set the sample size in advance, and the investigators knew which group each participant was assigned to.

This TCR was sampled from a woman between 18 and 29 years old with stable Graves' hyperthyroidism. Some clones in this sample may be carry-over from other donors' samples. Donor details come from another sample of the same person, matched by shared clones. The V and J segments used are TRBV29-1 and TRBJ1-3; a tentative D call is TRBD1 (6 bases match). What was sequenced was peripheral blood. The encoded CDR3 is CSASTGHFSGNTIYF. The sequence in DNA is TGCAGCGCCTCGACAGGACATTTCTCTGGAAACACCATATATTTT.